This entry concerns a single TCR beta chain. Trimming took off 1 base at V and 0 bases at J, with 9 bases between the two ends. This CDR3 has 15 amino acids. Germline CDR1 and CDR2: SGHVS and FQNEAQ. Some clones are missing from TCRdb's copy, which holds only in-frame ones; the method was immunoSEQ multiplex PCR. Of around 140,000 clones in the sample, around 84% were seen once. This sample stems from a study of blood T cell repertoires in COVID-19. Sequences were obtained from peripheral blood. The V and J genes are TRBV7-8 and TRBJ1-1, with D possibly matching TRBD1 (5 bases). This receptor was taken from a man aged 60 to 69 with active or convalescent COVID-19. DNA of the CDR3: TGTGCCAGCAGCTTAGGTACCAGGGTGAACACTGAAGCTTTCTTT. Translation gives CASSLGTRVNTEAFF.